This T cell receptor beta chain appears in the sequencing data of a study of T-cell reconstitution after alpha-beta-depleted transplantation in children. Study-level findings and limits: The authors attributed T-cell counts and diversity one year after transplant mostly to newly produced T cells. Surviving recipient T cells and thymic progenitors underlay high day-60 TCRbeta diversity in some patients.

This clonotype was observed a few times. Its specificity is not known. Unique molecular identifiers were used to barcode this TCRbeta library. In TCRdb, the PCR reads were re-called with MiXCR into one record per CDR3 protein. The top ten hold roughly 28% of the sample, which has around 960,000 distinct CDR3 sequences, roughly 29% seen once. This CDR3 region has 18 residues. V gave up 3 bases and J gave up 6 bases; unmatched junction bases: 14. CDR1 and CDR2 from the germline V gene are SEHNR and FQNEAQ (reference sequence). Sequenced material: PBMCs, mostly from graft donor cells, taken 360 days after TCRalphabeta/CD19-depleted stem cell transplant. The V gene is TRBV7-9, the J gene TRBJ2-4, with 10 bases identical to TRBD1. This clonotype was obtained from a boy under three years old who had a stem cell transplant for SCID, so the T cells may come from the graft donor. CDR3 loop: CASSFSPDRGPPGNIQYF. CDR3 in DNA: TGTGCCAGCAGCTTTTCGCCAGACAGGGGGCCCCCCGGAAACATTCAGTACTTC.